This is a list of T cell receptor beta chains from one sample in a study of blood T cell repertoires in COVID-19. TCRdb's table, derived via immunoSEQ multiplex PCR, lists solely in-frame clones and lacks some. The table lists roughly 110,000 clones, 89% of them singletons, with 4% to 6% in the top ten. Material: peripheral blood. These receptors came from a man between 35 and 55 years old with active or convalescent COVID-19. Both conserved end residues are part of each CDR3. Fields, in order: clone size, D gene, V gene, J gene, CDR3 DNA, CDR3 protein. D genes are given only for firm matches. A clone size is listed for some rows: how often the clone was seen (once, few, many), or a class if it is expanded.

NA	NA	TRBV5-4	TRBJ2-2	TGTGCCAGCAGCTCGGCCGGGGAGCTGTTTTTT	CASSSAGELFF
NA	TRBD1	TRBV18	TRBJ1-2	TGTGCCAGCTCACCAACGACAGGGGTTCTGGGTGGCTACACCTTC	CASSPTTGVLGGYTF
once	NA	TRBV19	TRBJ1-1	TGTGCCAGTAGTATCTCGCAGGTGAACACTGAAGCTTTCTTT	CASSISQVNTEAFF
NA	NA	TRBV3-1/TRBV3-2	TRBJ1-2	TGTGCCAGCAGCCAAGAGGACAGAGCAGAGGCATTTAACTATGGCTACACCTTC	CASSQEDRAEAFNYGYTF
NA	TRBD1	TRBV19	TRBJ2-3	TGTGCCAGTAGTATCGCACAGGGGAGCACAGATACGCAGTATTTT	CASSIAQGSTDTQYF
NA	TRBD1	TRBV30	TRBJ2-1	TGTGCCTGGATCCGGGACAGGGCCAATGAGCAGTTCTTC	CAWIRDRANEQFF
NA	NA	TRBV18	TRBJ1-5	TGTGCCAGCTCACCTCTGGCCGATAGCAATCAGCCCCAGCATTTT	CASSPLADSNQPQHF
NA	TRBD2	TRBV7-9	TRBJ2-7	TGTGCCAGCGAGGGGGGAACTAGCGGGAGGGACGAGCAGTACTTC	CASEGGTSGRDEQYF
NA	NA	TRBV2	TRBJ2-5	TGTGCCAGCAGGGAGCAGGGCCTCAAATGGGAGACCCAGTACTTC	CASREQGLKWETQYF
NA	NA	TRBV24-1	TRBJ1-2	TGTGCCACCAGTGTAGGGACATATGGCTACACCTTC	CATSVGTYGYTF
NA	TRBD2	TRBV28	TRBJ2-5	TGTGCCAGCAGTGCCCTAGCGGGGCAAGAGACCCAGTACTTC	CASSALAGQETQYF
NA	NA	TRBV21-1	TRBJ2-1	TGTGCCAGCAGCAAAGTAGGGGCGGCACCCGACAATGAGCAGTTCTTC	CASSKVGAAPDNEQFF
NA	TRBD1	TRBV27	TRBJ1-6	TGTGCCAGCAGTAAACGGACAGGAAGTCTCAATTCACCCCTCCACTTT	CASSKRTGSLNSPLHF
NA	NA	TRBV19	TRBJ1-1	TGTGCCAGTAGCTTTAGGGGAGGTGGTGAAGCTTTCTTT	CASSFRGGGEAFF
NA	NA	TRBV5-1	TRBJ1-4	TGCGCCAGCAGCTTTGGAGACAGTTCTAATGAAAAACTGTTTTTT	CASSFGDSSNEKLFF
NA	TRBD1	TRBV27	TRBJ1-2	TGTGCCACCAGGGGACAGGGGGTAGGTGGCTACACCTTC	CATRGQGVGGYTF
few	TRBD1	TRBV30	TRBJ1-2	TGTGCCTGGAGCCGGGACAGGGGGGGTTATGGCTACACCTTC	CAWSRDRGGYGYTF